The clone carrying this T cell receptor (beta chain) occurred a few times. The germline gene is not matched at one end of the junction; a read error may be the cause. The length of the CDR3 is 13 residues. CDR1 and CDR2 from the germline V gene are MDHEN and SYDVKM. The sample is drawn from a study of T cells in Graves' hyperthyroidism and ophthalmopathy. There were TCR beta CDR3 regions amplified from RNA transcripts. RT-PCR in the first round (using the HTBI primer set) targeted the TCR CDR3. In TCRdb, the multiplex PCR reads were re-called with MiXCR into one record per CDR3 protein. The sample includes over 300,000 distinct CDR3 sequences, approximately 14% of them seen just once.

The chain is built from TRBV28 and TRBJ2-5; 12 nucleotides agree with TRBD2. The sample comprised blood. The TCR comes from a woman aged 40 to 50 with Graves' ophthalmopathy. This CDR3 reads CASRGEGLAGPNF. CDR3 in DNA: TGTGCCAGCAGGGGAGAAGGACTAGCGGGACCGAACTTC.